The 10 T cell receptor beta chains listed next were all sequenced from one sample in a study of CD4 T cells in relation to SARS-CoV-2 and coronaviruses (dated by TCRdb to the early 2020s). CD4+ T cells from unexposed donors were collected before the COVID-19 pandemic (2011-2018). Library preparation used the immunoSEQ multiplex PCR assay. As stored in TCRdb, this immuneACCESS dataset retains in-frame rearrangements with V and J assigned. A fraction of the clones does not appear; measured against another copy, unresolved V genes explain less than half of the discrepancy, and the remainder lacks a known reason. The sample data list approximately 64,000 clones, and about 95% of these were observed just once. The top ten clones comprise around 0.15% of the sample. The sequenced material came from naive CD4+ T cells from PBMCs. What this sample's cell subset or site label stands for: naive CD4+ T cells isolated by negative enrichment. The receptors come from a human donor in good health.

This chain uses TRBV5-1 with TRBJ2-3, with TRBD2 matching over 9 bases. V lost 0 bases and J lost 4; bases outside the gene matches: 0. The CDR3 is 14 amino acids. CDR1 is SGHRS, CDR2 YFSETQ, per germline. CDR3 in amino acids: CASSLGGGADTQYF. CDR3 sequence (DNA): TGCGCCAGCAGCTTGGGCGGGGGGGCAGATACGCAGTATTTT. Supplemented by reference TRBV5-1 and TRBJ2-3, the full variable domain reads KAGVTQTPRYLIKTRGQQVTLSCSPISGHRSVSWYQQTPGQGLQFLFEYFSETQRNKGNFPGRFSGRQFSNSRSEMNVSTLELGDSALYLCASSLGGGADTQYFGPGTRLTVL.

This chain joins TRBV15 and TRBJ2-7, with TRBD2 matching 8 bases. Germline V gene lookup returns CDR1 LNHNV and CDR2 YYDKDF (reference sequence). The ends lost 0 bases at V and 4 bases at J; junction bases unmatched: 5. CDR3 length: 15 residues. The DNA of the CDR3 is TGTGCCACCAGCAGAGAGGGCGGGGGGATTTACGAGCAGTACTTC. This encodes CATSREGGGIYEQYF.

The chain links TRBV7-2 to TRBJ1-6, with 9 bases aligning to TRBD1. Germline V gives CDR1 SGHTA, CDR2 FQGNSA. The length of the CDR3 is 14 residues. Trimming removed 5 bases from V and 10 bases from J; junction bases left unmatched: 6. The CDR3 DNA follows: TGTGCCAGCAGCCCCGGGGGACAGGGCTCACCCCTCCACTTT. Amino acid sequence: CASSPGGQGSPLHF.

The V and J genes are TRBV5-6 and TRBJ1-1, with D possibly matching TRBD1 (6 bases). Germline assignment: CDR1 SGHDT and CDR2 YYEEEE. V shed 6 bases and J shed 1 base, with 22 bases lying between them. The CDR3 is made up of 17 amino acids. CDR3 protein: CASTHFRGGSGNTEAFF. The CDR3 DNA follows: TGTGCCAGCACCCACTTTCGGGGGGGCAGTGGGAACACTGAAGCTTTCTTT.

The V and J genes are TRBV28 and TRBJ2-1; TRBD2 is a possible D gene (5 bases). Germline CDR1 is MDHEN and CDR2 is SYDVKM. The V end lost 6 bases, the J end lost 12 bases, and 12 bases lay between the germline ends. The length of the CDR3 is 11 residues. CDR3 sequence: CASRDSRSQFF. The CDR3 bases are TGTGCCAGCAGGGACTCTCGTTCGCAGTTCTTC.

This CDR3 is CASSQDGSYGYTF. CDR3 DNA sequence: TGCGCCAGCAGCCAAGACGGGTCCTATGGCTACACCTTC. The chain employs TRBV4-1 and TRBJ1-2; D unresolved. The germline V gene encodes CDR1 MGHRA and CDR2 YSYEKL. CDR3 length: 13 residues. V lost 0 bases, J lost 4 bases, and 6 bases lay in between.

This clone was recorded once. Written as DNA, the CDR3 is TGCAGCGAAGGGGGCTCCTACAATGAGCAGTTCTTC. It specifies CSEGGSYNEQFF. V usage is TRBV29-1 and J usage is TRBJ2-1; maybe TRBD1 (6 bases). V lost 7 bases and J 0 bases, leaving 7 bases between the germline ends. This CDR3 contains 12 residues. In germline, CDR1 is SQVTM, CDR2 ANQGSEA.

V is TRBV5-1 and J is TRBJ1-6; D is uncertain. V shed 4 bases and J shed 8 bases, with 19 bases lying between them. The germline V gene has CDR1 SGHRS and CDR2 YFSETQ. The CDR3 sequence is 16 residues long. In DNA, the CDR3 is TGCGCCAGCAGCCCCGGGTACGAGGGCTCGGATTCACCCCTCCACTTT. It translates to CASSPGYEGSDSPLHF.

This clone was recorded only once. This sequence joins TRBV18 and TRBJ2-7, with 11 bases fitting TRBD1. The V gene end was trimmed by 1 base and the J gene end by 6 bases; junction bases not matched to a gene: 8. The V gene's germline CDR1 is KGHSH and CDR2 LQKENI. This CDR3 comprises 16 residues. CDR3 protein: CASSPLGTGGIAEQYF. The DNA of the CDR3 is TGTGCCAGCTCACCACTCGGGACAGGGGGTATAGCCGAGCAGTACTTC.

This sequence joins TRBV21-1 and TRBJ1-5; the tabulated D call, TRBD1, remains unverified against the DNA. TRBV21-1 is designated a pseudogene. The CDR3 length is 13 residues. CDR3 loop: CASSRANVQPQHF. In DNA, the CDR3 is TGTGCCAGCAGCAGAGCCAATGTTCAGCCCCAGCATTTT.